This T cell receptor beta chain was recorded in a study of shared clonotypes between healthy human individuals. Whole-study results and caveats: Sequencing depth was a factor that was expected to affect clonotype sharing among donors.

Regarding this clone: The antigen is not known. At one end the junction does not follow the germline gene, possibly because of a read error.

The table came from immunoSEQ multiplex PCR; TCRdb's copy has only in-frame clones and leaves some out. The sample lists 1,500,000 or so clones, 96% occurring once. The origin of this receptor is a man aged 30 to 39 in good health. Sequencing input: naive CD4+ T cells sorted from blood. Subset: CD45RA+ positively selected.

The DNA of the CDR3 is TGTGCCATCAGTGGAGGACAGGGAAAACATATATCGCGCTTC. Protein product: CAISGGQGKHISRF. The V gene is TRBV10-3, the J gene TRBJ2-7, with 8 positions matching TRBD1. This CDR3 region has 14 residues. Per the germline V gene, CDR1 is ENHRY and CDR2 is SYGVKD.